Each of the 27 T cell receptor beta chains below was sequenced from the same sample in a study of human T cells and chemical hapten exposure. TCRdb itself ran the RACE reads through MiXCR, one entry per CDR3 protein. The sample consists of 79,000 or so distinct CDR3 sequences, approximately 29% of them appearing once. Time point given: patch test 1, 2 weeks after DPC sensitization. The treatment was: therapeutic diphenylcyclopropenone sensitization with weekly scalp DPC. The sample here was whole blood, taken in connection with sensitization to the hapten diphenylcyclopropenone (DPC). These receptor sequences come from a man aged 40-49 years with alopecia areata. Some clones in this sample may be carry-over from other donors' samples.

This clonotype was counted only a few times. The chain has TRBV20-1 and TRBJ1-2; TRBD1 aligns across 7 bases. The CDR3 sequence is 12 residues long. J was trimmed by 4 bases and V by 5 bases; bases with no gene match: 4. The germline CDR1 and CDR2 sequences are DFQATT and SNEGSKA (reference sequence). This CDR3 is CSAPRGTYGYTF. The CDR3, as DNA: TGCAGTGCTCCCAGGGGGACCTATGGCTACACCTTC.

The sample holds many counts of this clonotype. The V gene is TRBV28, the J gene TRBJ2-3; 14 nucleotides line up with TRBD2. The ends lost 6 bases at V and 6 bases at J; junction bases unmatched: 8. From germline, CDR1 is MDHEN and CDR2 SYDVKM. This CDR3 contains 16 residues. This CDR3 is CASRPRLAGGPDTQYF. DNA for the CDR3: TGTGCCAGCAGGCCTCGACTAGCGGGAGGGCCGGATACGCAGTATTTT.

There are a few counts of this clonotype. This chain joins TRBV28 and TRBJ2-7; 10 bases are a match to TRBD1. V gave up 2 bases and J gave up 6 bases; unmatched junction bases: 1. The CDR3 is 13 amino acids. CDR1 and CDR2 from the germline V gene are MDHEN and SYDVKM. The CDR3 DNA sequence: TGTGCCAGCAGTTTAGGGGACAGGGGCGAGCAGTACTTC. Protein sequence: CASSLGDRGEQYF.

This clonotype came up a few times. J is TRBJ2-3 and V is TRBV6-1, with a weak D call TRBD1 (5 bases). Between the trimmed V and J ends, which lost 1 base and 1 base, there was a span of 9 bases. CDR1 is MNHNS, CDR2 SASEGT, per germline. This CDR3 has 15 amino acids. CDR3 nucleotides: TGTGCCAGCAGTGAAGGGGGCTCAGGCACAGATACGCAGTATTTT. Protein sequence: CASSEGGSGTDTQYF.

This chain joins TRBV7-8 and TRBJ2-1; 9 bases are shared with TRBD2. J lost 1 base, V lost 0 bases, and 10 bases had no gene match. This CDR3 is 19 amino acids long. Germline V gives CDR1 SGHVS, CDR2 FQNEAQ. CDR3 bases: TGTGCCAGCAGCTTAGCGGGACTAGCATATCAAGGGTCCTACAATGAGCAGTTCTTC. Translation: CASSLAGLAYQGSYNEQFF.

This chain connects TRBV27 to TRBJ2-1; 10 bases agree with TRBD2. The length of the CDR3 is 14 residues. Germline V gives CDR1 MNHEY, CDR2 SMNVEV (reference sequence). V dropped 7 bases and J dropped 7; count of bases not matched to a gene: 7. CDR3 loop: CASNSGTSVNEQFF. The CDR3 DNA follows: TGTGCCAGCAATTCCGGGACTAGCGTGAATGAGCAGTTCTTC.

This chain connects TRBV13 to TRBJ2-7; 7 nucleotides line up with TRBD1. Trimming removed 2 bases from V and 1 base from J; junction bases left unmatched: 2. CDR1 and CDR2 from the germline V gene are PRHDT and FYEKMQ (reference sequence). CDR3 length: 14 amino acids. The CDR3 loop is CASSLQGVSYEQYF. CDR3 nucleotides: TGTGCCAGCAGCTTACAGGGGGTTTCCTACGAGCAGTACTTC.

The chain is built from TRBV6-5 and TRBJ2-2; unclear D gene. V dropped 6 bases and J dropped 5 bases, with 16 bases sitting between them. The germline V gene encodes CDR1 MNHEY and CDR2 SVGAGI. This CDR3 comprises 15 residues. This chain's CDR3 is CASSANDPFTGELFF. CDR3 sequence (DNA): TGTGCCAGCAGCGCCAATGACCCATTTACCGGGGAGCTGTTTTTT.

This clonotype was seen a few times. V gene TRBV20-1 combines with J gene TRBJ2-4; maybe TRBD1 (6 bases). Germline V lookup: CDR1 DFQATT, CDR2 SNEGSKA (reference sequence). The CDR3 totals 12 residues. The V end lost 8 bases, the J end lost 7 bases, and 15 bases lay between the germline ends. CDR3 loop: CSPRPRGNIQYF. As DNA, the CDR3 is TGCAGTCCCCGGCCCAGGGGTAACATTCAGTACTTC.

The CDR3 loop is CATVPGNTIYF. Written as DNA, the CDR3 is TGTGCCACCGTGCCTGGAAACACCATATATTTT. This rearrangement joins TRBV7-9 to TRBJ1-3, with D uncertain. Germline V CDR1 and CDR2: SEHNR, FQNEAQ (reference sequence). Trimming pared 10 bases from V and 2 bases from J, leaving 6 bases between. The CDR3 is made up of 11 amino acids.

This clonotype was recorded a few times. V and J are TRBV28 and TRBJ2-7; D is perhaps TRBD2 (6 bases). This CDR3 is 12 amino acids long. Trimming took off 5 bases at V and 3 bases at J, with 8 bases between the two ends. CDR1 and CDR2 from the germline V gene are MDHEN and SYDVKM. The CDR3 spells CASSLGGYEQYF. CDR3 bases: TGTGCCAGCAGTCTGGGGGGCTACGAGCAGTACTTC. The full variable domain, rest sourced from reference TRBV28 and TRBJ2-7, is DVKVTQSSRYLVKRTGEKVFLECVQDMDHENMFWYRQDPGLGLRLIYFSYDVKMKEKGDIPEGYSVSREKKERFSLILESASTNQTSMYLCASSLGGYEQYFGPGTRLTVT.

The sample holds a few counts of this clonotype. This rearrangement joins TRBV9 to TRBJ2-1; the match to TRBD2 covers 8 bases. Germline-derived CDR1 and CDR2 are SGDLS and YYNGEE. The CDR3 has 21 amino acids. The trim removed 1 base at V and 2 bases at J, leaving 20 bases unmatched. This chain's CDR3 is CASSVNPRREGVMRAYNEQFF. The CDR3 DNA reads TGTGCCAGCAGCGTAAACCCTCGACGGGAGGGAGTGATGAGGGCCTACAATGAGCAGTTCTTC.

This sequence joins TRBV4-1 and TRBJ2-7; 10 nucleotides match TRBD2. Germline loops: CDR1 MGHRA, CDR2 YSYEKL. This CDR3 has 16 amino acids. Trimming cost V 1 base and J 4 bases; bases outside gene matches: 7. The CDR3 here is CASSQVLGLATYEQYF. The CDR3 coding sequence is TGCGCCAGCAGCCAAGTCTTGGGACTAGCGACGTACGAGCAGTACTTC.

Ten or more counts support this clonotype. The chain uses TRBV20-1 and TRBJ2-3; D is ambiguous. The V gene lost 6 bases and the J gene lost 1 base, with 14 bases spanning the gap. The CDR3 contains 14 residues. Germline lookup yields CDR1 DFQATT and CDR2 SNEGSKA (reference sequence). CDR3 nucleotides: TGCAGTGCCTTGGGTCGGCTGGGCACAGATACGCAGTATTTT. This encodes CSALGRLGTDTQYF.

This sequence joins TRBV7-3 and TRBJ2-1; no definite D call. V lost 2 bases, J lost 9 bases, and 8 bases lay in between. The germline CDR1 and CDR2 sequences are SGHTA and FQGTGA. The CDR3 contains 12 residues. In nucleotides, the CDR3 is TGTGCCAGCAGCTTAGGGCCGGGTGAGCAGTTCTTC. Amino acid sequence: CASSLGPGEQFF.

This clonotype was seen a handful of times. This CDR3 is CASGTSLPGELFF. The CDR3 DNA is TGTGCCAGCGGAACTAGTCTTCCCGGGGAGCTGTTTTTT. The rearrangement uses TRBV12-3 or TRBV12-4 and TRBJ2-2; weak D call: TRBD2 (5 bases). Trimming stripped 8 bases from V and 6 bases from J, with 13 bases between. The CDR3 length is 13 residues.

This clonotype was observed a few times. This chain joins TRBV12-3 or TRBV12-4 and TRBJ2-4; TRBD1 matches at 7 bases. CDR3 size: 15 residues. The V gene end was trimmed by 5 bases and the J gene end by 6 bases; junction bases not matched to a gene: 10. CDR3 DNA: TGTGCCAGCAGTCCGAATGACAGGGTTAGAAACATTCAGTACTTC. Encoded protein: CASSPNDRVRNIQYF.

V gene TRBV6-5 combines with J gene TRBJ2-6, with 8 bases that match TRBD1. The germline CDR1 and CDR2 sequences are MNHEY and SVGAGI. Trimming removed 6 bases from V and 0 bases from J; junction bases left unmatched: 7. CDR3 size: 17 residues. CDR3 amino acids: CASSPGTGGSGANVLTF. The CDR3 DNA is TGTGCCAGCAGCCCCGGGACAGGCGGCTCTGGGGCCAACGTCCTGACTTTC.

This clonotype was seen a handful of times. This chain uses TRBV29-1 with TRBJ2-4; 7 positions agree with TRBD1. Germline-derived CDR1 and CDR2 are SQVTM and ANQGSEA. This CDR3 has 13 residues. The V gene end was trimmed by 6 bases and the J gene end by 8 bases; junction bases not matched to a gene: 10. Written as DNA, the CDR3 is TGCAGCGTACAGGGGCCCCTGAGGGACATTCAGTACTTC. Translating it yields CSVQGPLRDIQYF.

The table lists this clonotype with a count of one. The gene calls are TRBV10-1 and TRBJ2-6; D call uncertain. Germline CDR1 WNHNN, CDR2 SYGVQD (reference sequence). The V and J ends lost 8 bases and 0 bases respectively, with 5 bases between them. The CDR3 has 13 amino acids. CDR3 DNA sequence: TGCGCCAGCTGTCCCTCTGGGGCCAACGTCCTGACTTTC. Amino acids: CASCPSGANVLTF.

The V call is TRBV15, the J call TRBJ2-4; either TRBD1 or TRBD2 may fit D (5 bases each). The V gene's germline CDR1 is LNHNV and CDR2 YYDKDF (reference sequence). This CDR3 is built from 16 residues. V was pared by 3 bases and J by 1 base, with 13 bases between. The CDR3 DNA is TGTGCCACCAGCAGGGACTTTGACAGTGCCAAAAACATTCAGTACTTC. It specifies CATSRDFDSAKNIQYF.

The chain uses TRBV18 and TRBJ2-3; D might be TRBD2 (6 bases). Germline loops: CDR1 KGHSH, CDR2 LQKENI. Trimming stripped 3 bases from V and 3 bases from J, with 13 bases between. The CDR3 contains 15 residues. The CDR3 region has the DNA TGTGCCAGCTCACCTGGGGCGCGGGGAACAGATACGCAGTATTTT. Translated, it gives CASSPGARGTDTQYF.

This clonotype is medium-sized in the sample. One end of the junction does not line up with germline, which may come from a read error. The genes are TRBV12-3 or TRBV12-4 and TRBJ2-7; D unclear. The CDR3 has 11 amino acids. The CDR3 sequence: CASSLGYEQYF. In DNA, the CDR3 is TGTGCCAGCAGCTTAGGGTACGAGCAGTACTTC.

This clonotype was found a few times. The V and J genes are TRBV9 and TRBJ2-2; D call uncertain. V was clipped by 3 bases and J by 7 bases, with 7 bases between them. There are 12 residues in the CDR3. The germline V gene has CDR1 SGDLS and CDR2 YYNGEE. CDR3 sequence reads: CASSGGVGELFF. In DNA, the CDR3 is TGTGCCAGCAGCGGTGGGGTCGGGGAGCTGTTTTTT.

The chain links TRBV11-2 to TRBJ2-3; D remains unclear. The germline V gene encodes CDR1 SGHAT and CDR2 FQNNGV. The CDR3 extends over 12 amino acids. V was pared by 5 bases and J by 6 bases, with 9 bases between. CDR3 coding DNA: TGTGCCAGCAGCCCCAGCCCCGATACGCAGTATTTT. Residues: CASSPSPDTQYF.

A few counts support this clonotype. The gene calls are TRBV24-1 and TRBJ2-1, with TRBD1 identical over 7 bases. V gave up 2 bases and J gave up 8 bases; unmatched junction bases: 5. CDR3 length: 14 amino acids. Germline CDR1 is KGHDR and CDR2 is SFDVKD. This chain's CDR3 is CATSDYPQGDEQFF. In DNA form, the CDR3 reads TGTGCCACCAGTGATTATCCTCAGGGGGATGAGCAGTTCTTC.

This clonotype turned up a few times. The chain combines TRBV27 with TRBJ2-7, with no clear D. The CDR3 is 14 amino acids. Per the germline V gene, CDR1 is MNHEY and CDR2 is SMNVEV (reference sequence). Trimming stripped 5 bases from V and 4 bases from J, with 15 bases between. CDR3 in amino acids: CASSPSTYLYEQYF. DNA for the CDR3: TGTGCCAGCAGTCCTTCGACTTACCTTTACGAGCAGTACTTC.